This TCR beta chain was captured by sequencing in a study of T cells in Graves' hyperthyroidism and ophthalmopathy. General study results and limits: Ophthalmopathy stood apart from stable hyperthyroidism in a 13 V-J model. It was a median about 6 months before onset that the model predicted ophthalmopathy.

The sample holds many counts of this clonotype. What it binds is not known. RNA transcripts yielded amplified TCR beta CDR3 regions. The HTBI primer set drove a first-round RT-PCR of the TCR CDR3. TCRdb called the multiplex PCR reads again in MiXCR, with one record for every CDR3 protein. The table has around 580,000 distinct CDR3 sequences, 16% seen once. Unmatched junction bases numbered 2, after V lost 0 bases and J lost 0 bases. CDR1 is MRHNA, CDR2 SNTAGT, per germline. This CDR3 is built from 16 residues. This chain links TRBV6-4 with TRBJ2-1, with TRBD1 matching over 7 bases. The sample consisted of blood. This TCR was sampled from a woman between 18 and 29 years old with Graves' hyperthyroidism. The CDR3 region is CASSDSGTASYNEQFF. The CDR3 region has the DNA TGTGCCAGCAGTGACTCGGGGACAGCCTCCTACAATGAGCAGTTCTTC.